The table lists the clone carrying this TCR beta chain with a few counts. The ends were cut back, 3 bases at V and 4 bases at J, with 7 bases in the middle. The CDR3 runs to 13 residues. Germline CDR1 is ENHRY and CDR2 is SYGVKD. TCRdb re-called the 5' RACE reads with MiXCR, one entry per CDR3 protein. Seen here are about 120,000 distinct CDR3 sequences, 10% to 12% observed once, and the top ten hold roughly a quarter. The time point was: blood at routine non-recurrence follow-up after resection. The data are from a study of spatial heterogeneity in lung cancer. Across the whole study: Follow-up PBMC specimens underwent sequencing when available; their median timing was around 24 months after resection.

This clonotype was obtained from a female donor with early-stage non-small cell lung cancer. The chain recombines TRBV10-3 with TRBJ2-1; D unclear. The sample here was PBMCs, taken at follow-up. CDR3 protein: CAISDRAYNEQFF. The CDR3 region has the DNA TGTGCCATCAGTGATCGAGCATACAATGAGCAGTTCTTC.